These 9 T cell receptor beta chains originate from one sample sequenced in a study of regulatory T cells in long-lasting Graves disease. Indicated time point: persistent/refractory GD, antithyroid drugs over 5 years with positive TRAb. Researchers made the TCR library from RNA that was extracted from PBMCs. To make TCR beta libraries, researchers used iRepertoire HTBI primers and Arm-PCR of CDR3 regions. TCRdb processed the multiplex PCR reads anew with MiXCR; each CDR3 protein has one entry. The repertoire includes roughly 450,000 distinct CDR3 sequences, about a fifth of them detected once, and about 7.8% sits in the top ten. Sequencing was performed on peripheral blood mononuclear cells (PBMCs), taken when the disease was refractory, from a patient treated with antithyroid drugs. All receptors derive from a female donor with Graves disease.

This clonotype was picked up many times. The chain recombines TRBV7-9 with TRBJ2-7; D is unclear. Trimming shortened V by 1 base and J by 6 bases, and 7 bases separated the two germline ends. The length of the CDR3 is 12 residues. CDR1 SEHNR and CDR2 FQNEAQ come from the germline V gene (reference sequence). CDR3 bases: TGTGCCAGCAGCTTAGATTACCCCGAGCAGTACTTC. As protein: CASSLDYPEQYF.

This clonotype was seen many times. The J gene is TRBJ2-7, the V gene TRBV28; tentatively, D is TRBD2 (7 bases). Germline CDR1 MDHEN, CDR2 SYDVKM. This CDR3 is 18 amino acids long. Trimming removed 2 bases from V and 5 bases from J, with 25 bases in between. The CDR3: CASSLHLASGPQGNEQYF. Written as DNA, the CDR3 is TGTGCCAGCAGTTTACATTTGGCTAGCGGCCCCCAGGGGAACGAGCAGTACTTC.

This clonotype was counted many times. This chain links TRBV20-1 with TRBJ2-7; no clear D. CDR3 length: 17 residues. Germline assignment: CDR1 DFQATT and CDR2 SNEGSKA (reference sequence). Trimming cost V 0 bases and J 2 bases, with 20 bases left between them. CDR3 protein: CSARDFRIPSDPYEQYF. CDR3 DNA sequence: TGCAGTGCTAGAGATTTTCGAATTCCGAGCGACCCCTACGAGCAGTACTTC.

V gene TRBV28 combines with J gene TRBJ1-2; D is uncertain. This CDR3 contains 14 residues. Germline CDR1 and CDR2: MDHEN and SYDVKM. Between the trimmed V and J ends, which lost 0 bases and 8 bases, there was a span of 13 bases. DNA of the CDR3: TGTGCCAGCAGTTTATGGACTTCTCTTTCAGGCTACACCTTC. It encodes CASSLWTSLSGYTF.

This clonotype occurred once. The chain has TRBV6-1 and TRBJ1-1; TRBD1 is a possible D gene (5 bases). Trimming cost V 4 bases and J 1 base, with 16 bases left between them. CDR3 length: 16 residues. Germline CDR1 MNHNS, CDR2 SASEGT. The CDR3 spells CASSVGTVSTNTEAFF. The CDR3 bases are TGTGCCAGCAGTGTGGGGACTGTCAGCACGAACACTGAAGCTTTCTTT.

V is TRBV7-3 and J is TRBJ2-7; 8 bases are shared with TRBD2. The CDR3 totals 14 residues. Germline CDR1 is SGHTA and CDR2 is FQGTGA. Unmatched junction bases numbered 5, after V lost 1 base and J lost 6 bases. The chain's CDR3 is CASSLKAGAGEQYF. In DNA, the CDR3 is TGTGCCAGCAGCTTAAAAGCGGGAGCGGGCGAGCAGTACTTC.

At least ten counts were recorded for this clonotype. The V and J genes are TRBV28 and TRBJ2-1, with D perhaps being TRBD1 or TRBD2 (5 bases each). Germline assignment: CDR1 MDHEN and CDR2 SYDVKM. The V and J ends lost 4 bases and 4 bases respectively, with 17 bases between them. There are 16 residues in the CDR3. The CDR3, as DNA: TGTGCCAGCAGTTCCCTCCTCCAGAGGGGTTACAATGAGCAGTTCTTC. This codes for CASSSLLQRGYNEQFF.

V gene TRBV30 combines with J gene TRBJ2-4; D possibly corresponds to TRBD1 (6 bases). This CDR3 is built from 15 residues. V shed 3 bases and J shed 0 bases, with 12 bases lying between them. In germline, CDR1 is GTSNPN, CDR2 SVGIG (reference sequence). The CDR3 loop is CAWRSRTAAKNIQYF. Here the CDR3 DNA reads TGTGCCTGGAGGAGCCGGACAGCAGCCAAAAACATTCAGTACTTC.

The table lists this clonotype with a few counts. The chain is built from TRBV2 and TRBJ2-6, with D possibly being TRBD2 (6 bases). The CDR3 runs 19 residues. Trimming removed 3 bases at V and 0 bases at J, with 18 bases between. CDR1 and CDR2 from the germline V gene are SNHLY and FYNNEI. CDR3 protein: CASSDDLEGEASGANVLTF. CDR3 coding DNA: TGTGCCAGCAGTGACGATTTGGAGGGCGAGGCCTCTGGGGCCAACGTCCTGACTTTC.